The 27 T cell receptor beta chains below all came from one sample that was sequenced in a study of T cell responses to AZD1222 COVID-19 vaccine. Here immunoSEQ multiplex PCR was the method, and the copy in TCRdb shows in-frame clones only, minus some. The data show over 100,000 clones, over 75% seen once. Sequencing was performed on peripheral blood, taken on day 0 of AZD1222 vaccination. These receptors all stem from an adult in good health.

As concerns this clone: Within the sample, other DNA sequences also encode this same CDR3. The CDR3 spells CASSLSSTDTQYF. CDR3 DNA: TGTGCCAGCAGCTTATCTAGCACAGATACGCAGTATTTT. This chain connects TRBV5-4 to TRBJ2-3; D is ambiguous. Trimming took off 2 bases at V and 0 bases at J, with 4 bases between the two ends. This CDR3 region has 13 residues. Germline V gives CDR1 SGHNT, CDR2 YYREEE (reference sequence).

The chain combines TRBV2 with TRBJ1-4; 8 nucleotides match TRBD1. This CDR3 contains 13 residues. Losses at the gene ends were 5 bases for V and 8 bases for J; bases not matched to a gene: 4. CDR1 and CDR2 from the germline V gene are SNHLY and FYNNEI. The CDR3 spells CASSRDRREKLFF. In nucleotides, the CDR3 is TGTGCCAGCAGTCGGGACAGGAGGGAAAAACTGTTTTTT.

This chain joins TRBV7-2 and TRBJ2-2; D ambiguous. The CDR3 runs to 14 residues. Trimming shortened V by 5 bases and J by 6 bases, and 13 bases separated the two germline ends. The V gene's germline CDR1 is SGHTA and CDR2 FQGNSA. As DNA, the CDR3 is TGTGCCAGCAGCACAAATCAAGGGCCCGGGGAGCTGTTTTTT. As protein: CASSTNQGPGELFF.

This chain links TRBV2 with TRBJ2-7; possible D gene TRBD2, 5 bases. The CDR3 contains 13 residues. Germline V lookup: CDR1 SNHLY, CDR2 FYNNEI. With 6 bases removed from V and 5 bases from J, the gap between germline ends came to 14 bases. CDR3 sequence: CASRWTQNHEQYF. CDR3 bases: TGTGCCAGCAGATGGACTCAGAACCACGAGCAGTACTTC.

The gene calls are TRBV29-1 and TRBJ2-5, with D perhaps TRBD2 (6 bases). The germline V and J ends were trimmed by 2 bases and 3 bases, with 10 bases remaining between them. This CDR3 contains 13 residues. In germline, CDR1 is SQVTM, CDR2 ANQGSEA. The CDR3 nucleotides are TGCAGCGTTGAAACTGGCGGGGAAGAGACCCAGTACTTC. It codes for CSVETGGEETQYF.

This clone has only one observation. The V call is TRBV28, the J call TRBJ2-7; D may match TRBD1 or TRBD2 (5 bases each). Germline V lookup: CDR1 MDHEN, CDR2 SYDVKM. This CDR3 spans 14 amino acids. V was clipped by 3 bases and J by 4 bases, with 13 bases between them. The CDR3 loop is CASSLQGWGYEQYF. Here the CDR3 DNA reads TGTGCCAGCAGTTTGCAGGGCTGGGGGTACGAGCAGTACTTC.

The rearrangement links TRBV5-6 to TRBJ1-2; D is unclear. V was trimmed by 3 bases and J by 1 base, leaving 10 bases between them. The length of the CDR3 is 14 residues. Per germline, CDR1 SGHDT and CDR2 YYEEEE. CDR3 sequence: CASSSLGVNYGYTF. In DNA form, the CDR3 reads TGTGCCAGCAGCTCCCTCGGGGTTAACTATGGCTACACCTTC.

V usage is TRBV28 and J usage is TRBJ2-7, with 7 bases matching TRBD1. V was clipped by 8 bases and J by 7 bases; unmatched bases: 14. This CDR3 has 14 amino acids. Germline lookup yields CDR1 MDHEN and CDR2 SYDVKM. The DNA for the CDR3 is TGTGCCAGCCTTTCCGACAGGGAGAGGTTAGAGCAGTACTTC. Translation: CASLSDRERLEQYF.

This chain connects TRBV3-1 (or the pseudogene TRBV3-2) to TRBJ2-7, with D tentatively TRBD1 or TRBD2 (5 bases each). The CDR3 sequence is 15 residues long. CDR1 LGHDT and CDR2 YNNKEL come from the germline V gene (reference sequence). V was cut by 7 bases and J by 1 base, with 17 bases left in between. The CDR3 loop reads CASTPGAAESYEQYF. DNA for the CDR3: TGTGCCAGCACCCCCGGGGCAGCCGAATCCTACGAGCAGTACTTC.

The chain carries TRBV9 and TRBJ1-1; 9 bases agree with TRBD1. Unmatched junction bases numbered 12, after V lost 4 bases and J lost 5 bases. The CDR3 spans 16 residues. The germline V gene has CDR1 SGDLS and CDR2 YYNGEE. CDR3 residues: CASSPRTGVSRTEAFF. CDR3 nucleotide sequence: TGTGCCAGCAGCCCACGGACAGGGGTCAGTCGGACTGAAGCTTTCTTT.

This sequence joins TRBV27 and TRBJ2-7, with 7 nucleotides matching TRBD1. V dropped 6 bases and J dropped 2; count of bases not matched to a gene: 1. This CDR3 region has 12 residues. The germline gives CDR1 MNHEY, CDR2 SMNVEV (reference sequence). The CDR3 nucleotides are TGTGCCAGCAGGGACAGGACCTACGAGCAGTACTTC. This gives the protein CASRDRTYEQYF.

This chain uses TRBV11-3 with TRBJ2-7; D is uncertain. The CDR3 runs 13 residues. Trimming removed 1 base at V and 4 bases at J, with 8 bases between. Germline V gene sequence: CDR1 SGHNT, CDR2 YENEEA. The CDR3 coding sequence is TGTGCCAGCAGCTTAGCTCTGGGTTACGAGCAGTACTTC. This translates into CASSLALGYEQYF.

This chain joins TRBV10-1 and TRBJ2-5; D might be TRBD2 (5 bases). From germline, CDR1 is WNHNN and CDR2 SYGVQD (reference sequence). CDR3 length: 14 residues. Trimming removed 4 bases from V and 5 bases from J, with 14 bases in between. The CDR3: CASSALQGGETQYF. CDR3 nucleotides: TGCGCCAGCAGTGCTTTGCAAGGAGGCGAGACCCAGTACTTC.

In the case of this clone: An end of the junction differs from the germline gene, which may be a read error. The genes are TRBV20-1 and TRBJ1-1, with D unresolved. From germline, CDR1 is DFQATT and CDR2 SNEGSKA (reference sequence). This CDR3 is 11 amino acids long. In DNA form, the CDR3 reads TGCAGCGCTAGGAAGAACACTGAAGCTTTCTTT. Translating it yields CSARKNTEAFF.

The chain joins TRBV10-1 to TRBJ1-4; 10 nucleotides agree with TRBD1. CDR3 length equals 16 residues. Trimming at V came to 3 bases and at J to 6 bases, leaving 7 bases not matched to a gene. Germline V gives CDR1 WNHNN, CDR2 SYGVQD (reference sequence). The CDR3 DNA is TGCGCCAGCAGTGACCGGGACAGGGGCCCTTATGAAAAACTGTTTTTT. Residues: CASSDRDRGPYEKLFF.

The chain is built from TRBV2 and TRBJ1-4, with 10 bases aligning to TRBD1. The germline V gene encodes CDR1 SNHLY and CDR2 FYNNEI. The CDR3 runs to 14 residues. V was clipped by 6 bases and J by 8 bases; unmatched bases: 6. In nucleotides, the CDR3 is TGTGCCAGCAGCTGGACAGGGGGAGTAGAAAAACTGTTTTTT. This translates into CASSWTGGVEKLFF.

The genes are TRBV9 and TRBJ2-7; perhaps TRBD2 as D (6 bases). Germline assignment: CDR1 SGDLS and CDR2 YYNGEE. The CDR3 sequence is 14 residues long. Trimming shortened V by 3 bases and J by 0 bases, and 10 bases separated the two germline ends. The CDR3 DNA follows: TGTGCCAGCAGCGCGGGCGGGGTCTCCTACGAGCAGTACTTC. This gives the protein CASSAGGVSYEQYF.

This chain joins TRBV6-1 and TRBJ1-1, with D possibly being TRBD1 (5 bases). Germline values: CDR1 MNHNS, CDR2 SASEGT. Trimming shortened V by 3 bases and J by 5 bases, and 10 bases separated the two germline ends. The CDR3 spans 13 residues. CDR3 coding DNA: TGTGCCAGCAGTGAGGTGAGGGGAACTGAAGCTTTCTTT. Translating gives CASSEVRGTEAFF.

V and J are TRBV14 and TRBJ1-1; possibly TRBD1 for D (5 bases). V was shortened by 2 bases and J by 4 bases, with 11 bases between the two germline ends. CDR3 length: 14 amino acids. Germline V CDR1 and CDR2: SGHDN, FVKESK. In nucleotides, the CDR3 is TGTGCCAGCAGCCAACGGGGCTACGGCACTGAAGCTTTCTTT. This gives the protein CASSQRGYGTEAFF.

The rearrangement links TRBV28 to TRBJ2-7; 11 bases match TRBD1. V shed 5 bases and J 3 bases; nucleotides not matched to a gene: 3. Germline CDR1 is MDHEN and CDR2 is SYDVKM. The CDR3 runs to 14 residues. The CDR3 region has the DNA TGTGCCAGCAGTCCCGGGACAGGGGGCTACGAGCAGTACTTC. It yields the protein CASSPGTGGYEQYF.

The chain uses TRBV9 and TRBJ1-4; D unresolved. The CDR3 is made up of 15 amino acids. Germline V gene data show CDR1 as SGDLS and CDR2 as YYNGEE. The V and J ends lost 0 bases and 4 bases respectively, with 10 bases between them. The CDR3 nucleotides read TGTGCCAGCAGCGTAGGTAACAGTTATAATGAAAAACTGTTTTTT. Translated, it gives CASSVGNSYNEKLFF.

The J gene is TRBJ1-4, the V gene TRBV5-1; TRBD1 matches at 7 bases. V trimming: 5 bases; J trimming: 7 bases; junction bases outside the gene matches: 5. CDR3 length: 13 residues. CDR1 and CDR2 from the germline V gene are SGHRS and YFSETQ. CDR3 residues: CASRQGTGEKLFF. In DNA, the CDR3 is TGCGCCAGCAGACAGGGGACCGGTGAAAAACTGTTTTTT.

The chain employs TRBV5-8 and TRBJ1-5; maybe TRBD1 (6 bases). Germline assignment: CDR1 SGHTS and CDR2 YDEGEE. V gave up 0 bases and J gave up 5 bases, with 18 bases separating them. This CDR3 is built from 17 residues. The CDR3 spells CASSLAVGDTIYQPQHF. DNA of the CDR3: TGTGCCAGCAGCTTGGCCGTGGGGGACACTATCTATCAGCCCCAGCATTTT.

The table lists this clone with a few counts. This chain links TRBV6-5 with TRBJ2-7; 8 nucleotides line up with TRBD1. This CDR3 is 14 amino acids long. With 2 bases clipped from V and 3 bases from J, the junction kept 3 bases outside the gene matches. Germline V lookup: CDR1 MNHEY, CDR2 SVGAGI. CDR3: CASSYRDRHYEQYF. For the CDR3, the DNA is TGTGCCAGCAGTTACCGGGACAGGCACTACGAGCAGTACTTC.

The chain links TRBV28 to TRBJ1-1; 7 nucleotides line up with TRBD1. CDR1 is MDHEN and CDR2 is SYDVKM in the germline V gene. Trimming cost V 4 bases and J 5 bases; bases outside gene matches: 4. The CDR3 contains 13 residues. Here the CDR3 reads CASSSGGRTEAFF. The CDR3 DNA reads as TGTGCCAGCAGTTCAGGGGGACGGACTGAAGCTTTCTTT.

The V gene is TRBV2, the J gene TRBJ1-6; D is uncertain. The CDR3 consists of 11 residues. V shed 10 bases and J shed 4 bases, with 5 bases lying between them. CDR1 SNHLY and CDR2 FYNNEI come from the germline V gene. The CDR3 region has the DNA TGTGCCACCCGGTATAATTCACCCCTCCACTTT. It encodes CATRYNSPLHF.

V usage is TRBV11-2 and J usage is TRBJ2-1; D gene uncertain. This CDR3 has 14 amino acids. Between the trimmed V and J ends, which lost 1 base and 1 base, there was a span of 5 bases. Germline values: CDR1 SGHAT, CDR2 FQNNGV. CDR3 in amino acids: CASSLAGSYNEQFF. In DNA, the CDR3 is TGTGCCAGCAGCTTAGCTGGTTCCTACAATGAGCAGTTCTTC.